This T cell receptor beta chain was sequenced for a study of blood T cell repertoires in COVID-19. In the study overall: Samples taken during acute and convalescent COVID-19 were collected in the United States, Italy and Spain. The analysed material was cDNA or gDNA that came from T cells, B-cell-depleted T cells, or PBMCs.

As handled by the study authors: Quantification of nucleated cells was approximated via reference gene primer amplification. Method: immunoSEQ multiplex PCR; TCRdb's copy keeps in-frame clones and lacks some. Clone size and the V and J calls come from that table; the DNA yielded D and trimming. In the table there are under 100,000 clones, around 90% of which are singletons. The CDR3 is 17 residues long. The V end lost 5 bases, the J end lost 0 bases, and 17 bases lay between the germline ends. Germline lookup yields CDR1 SEHNR and CDR2 FQNEAQ (reference sequence). The receptor comes from a male donor with acute or convalescent COVID-19. The chain employs TRBV7-9 and TRBJ1-3; unclear D gene. The sequencing input was peripheral blood. CDR3 nucleotide sequence: TGTGCCAGCAGCCCCTGGACTGCCCCGAGCTCTGGAAACACCATATATTTT. Its translation is CASSPWTAPSSGNTIYF.